This paragraph reports one TCR beta chain. Its matching antigen is unknown. This entry is derived from a study of OX40 agonist ivuxolimab in advanced cancers. In the study overall: Patients in the trial were receiving intravenous ivuxolimab every 2 weeks, at doses of 0.01 to 10 mg/kg.

TCRdb keeps only in-frame clones here, not all; method: immunoSEQ multiplex PCR. The sample includes about 110,000 clones, 80% to 95% of them seen just once. The CDR3 runs to 14 residues. The germline V gene has CDR1 LNHDA and CDR2 SQIVND (reference sequence). Between the trimmed V and J ends, which lost 7 bases and 4 bases, there was a span of 13 bases. Findings of the study overall: Researchers did not determine the expanded peripheral T cells' antigen specificity. Among the least clonally expanded were partial responders at 0.1-3.0 mg/kg. Averaging showed that CD8+ T cells had more expanded clones than CD4+ did.

The receptor was isolated from an adult with an advanced solid tumor such as melanoma, head and neck, liver or kidney cancer. Source: CD4+ or CD8+ T cells sorted from blood, taken in a trial of the OX40 agonist ivuxolimab. V and J are TRBV19 and TRBJ2-2; D might be TRBD2 (5 bases). CDR3 in amino acids: CASTLRAGTGELFF. CDR3 in DNA: TGTGCCAGTACCTTGAGGGCGGGCACCGGGGAGCTGTTTTTT. The full variable domain, its missing parts supplied by reference TRBV19 and TRBJ2-2, is DGGITQSPKYLFRKEGQNVTLSCEQNLNHDAMYWYRQDPGQGLRLIYYSQIVNDFQKGDIAEGYSVSREKKESFPLTVTSAQKNPTAFYLCASTLRAGTGELFFGEGSRLTVL.